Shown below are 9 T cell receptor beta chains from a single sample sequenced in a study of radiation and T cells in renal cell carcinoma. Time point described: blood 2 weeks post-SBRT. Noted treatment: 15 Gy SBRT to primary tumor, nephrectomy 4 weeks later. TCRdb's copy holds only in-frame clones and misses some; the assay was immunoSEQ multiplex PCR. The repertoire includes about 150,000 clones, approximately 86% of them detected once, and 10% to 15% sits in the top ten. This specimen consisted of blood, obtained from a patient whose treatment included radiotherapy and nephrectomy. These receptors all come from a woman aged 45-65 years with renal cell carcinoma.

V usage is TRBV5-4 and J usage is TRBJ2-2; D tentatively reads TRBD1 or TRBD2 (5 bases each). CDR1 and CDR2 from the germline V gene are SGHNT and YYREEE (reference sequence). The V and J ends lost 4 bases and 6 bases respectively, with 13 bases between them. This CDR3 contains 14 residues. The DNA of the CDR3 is TGTGCCAGCAGCGGTAAGGGACGGCCCGGGGAGCTGTTTTTT. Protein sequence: CASSGKGRPGELFF.

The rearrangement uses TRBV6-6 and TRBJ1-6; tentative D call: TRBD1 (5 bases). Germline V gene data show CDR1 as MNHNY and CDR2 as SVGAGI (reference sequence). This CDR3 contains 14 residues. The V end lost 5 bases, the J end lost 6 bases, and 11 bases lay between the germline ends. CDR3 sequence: CASSPPGGNSPLHF. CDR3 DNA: TGTGCCAGCAGTCCCCCCGGGGGTAATTCACCCCTCCACTTT.

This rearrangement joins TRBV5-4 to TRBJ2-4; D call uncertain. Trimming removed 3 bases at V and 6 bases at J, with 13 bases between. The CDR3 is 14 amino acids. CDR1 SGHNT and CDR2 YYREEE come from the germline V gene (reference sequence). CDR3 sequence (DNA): TGTGCCAGCAGCTCCGCCCAAACCCCAAACATTCAGTACTTC. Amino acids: CASSSAQTPNIQYF.

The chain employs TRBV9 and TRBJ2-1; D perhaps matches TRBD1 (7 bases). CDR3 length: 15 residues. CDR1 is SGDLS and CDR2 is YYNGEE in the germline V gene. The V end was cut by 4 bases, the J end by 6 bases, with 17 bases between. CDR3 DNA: TGTGCCAGCAGCCCTGCCCAGGGGGGATCCAATGAGCAGTTCTTC. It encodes CASSPAQGGSNEQFF.

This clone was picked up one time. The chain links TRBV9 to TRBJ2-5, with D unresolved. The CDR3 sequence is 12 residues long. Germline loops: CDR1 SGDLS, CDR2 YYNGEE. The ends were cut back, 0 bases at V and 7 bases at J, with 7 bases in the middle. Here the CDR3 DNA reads TGTGCCAGCAGCGTAGTCGTTCGGACCCAGTACTTC. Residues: CASSVVVRTQYF. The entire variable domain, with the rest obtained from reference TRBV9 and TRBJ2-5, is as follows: DSGVTQTPKHLITATGQRVTLRCSPRSGDLSVYWYQQSLDQGLQFLIQYYNGEERAKGNILERFSAQQFPDLHSELNLSSLELGDSALYFCASSVVVRTQYFGPGTRLLVL.

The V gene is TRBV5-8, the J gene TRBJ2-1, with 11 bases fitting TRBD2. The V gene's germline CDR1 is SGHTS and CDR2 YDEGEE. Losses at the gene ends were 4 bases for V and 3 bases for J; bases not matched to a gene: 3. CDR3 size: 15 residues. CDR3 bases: TGTGCCAGCAGCACGGGACTAGCGGTCTACAATGAGCAGTTCTTC. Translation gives CASSTGLAVYNEQFF. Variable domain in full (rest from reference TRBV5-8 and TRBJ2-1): EAGVTQSPTHLIKTRGQQATLRCSPISGHTSVYWYQQALGLGLQFLLWYDEGEERNRGNFPPRFSGRQFPNYSSELNVNALELEDSALYLCASSTGLAVYNEQFFGPGTRLTVL.

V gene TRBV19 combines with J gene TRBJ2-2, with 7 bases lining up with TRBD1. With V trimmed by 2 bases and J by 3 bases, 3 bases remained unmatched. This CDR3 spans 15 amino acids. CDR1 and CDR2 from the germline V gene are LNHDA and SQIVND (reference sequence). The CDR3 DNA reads TGTGCCAGTAGTATATTCCAGGGGGACACCGGGGAGCTGTTTTTT. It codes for CASSIFQGDTGELFF.

The CDR3 sequence is CASSQDYYRLETGGSPAFF. CDR3 in DNA: TGCGCCAGCAGCCAAGATTATTATCGGTTGGAGACAGGGGGGTCCCCGGCTTTCTTT. The chain employs TRBV4-3 and TRBJ1-1; 9 bases are shared with TRBD1. Trimming removed 0 bases from V and 11 bases from J; junction bases left unmatched: 22. The CDR3 is 19 residues long. From germline, CDR1 is LGHNA and CDR2 YSLEER.

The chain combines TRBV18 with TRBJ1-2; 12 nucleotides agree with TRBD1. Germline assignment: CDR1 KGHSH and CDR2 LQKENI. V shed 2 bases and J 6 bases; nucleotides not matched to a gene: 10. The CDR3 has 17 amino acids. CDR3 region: CASSPAGTGGAGNGYTF. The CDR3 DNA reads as TGTGCCAGCTCACCAGCCGGGACAGGGGGCGCTGGAAATGGCTACACCTTC.